Below, 18 T cell receptor beta chains from the same sample are listed, as sequenced in a study of cytomegalovirus exposure and HLA in healthy donors. Sequenced by immunoSEQ multiplex PCR; TCRdb stores in-frame clones only, minus some. In the table there are a few hundred thousand clones, approximately 80% of which are singletons. Material: PBMCs. These receptors were obtained from a woman aged 30 to 39 in good health and CMV-seropositive.

The V call is TRBV19, the J call TRBJ1-1; D call uncertain. V lost 7 bases to trimming and J lost 2 bases, with 14 bases between them. The CDR3 is 14 residues long. The germline gives CDR1 LNHDA, CDR2 SQIVND (reference sequence). Written as DNA, the CDR3 is TGTGCCAGTAAAGGCCCAGCATATAACACTGAAGCTTTCTTT. Amino acids: CASKGPAYNTEAFF.

The chain carries TRBV7-9 and TRBJ1-2, with D perhaps TRBD1 (6 bases). The CDR3 has 13 amino acids. The V end lost 1 base, the J end lost 8 bases, and 11 bases lay between the germline ends. Germline CDR1 SEHNR, CDR2 FQNEAQ (reference sequence). CDR3 DNA sequence: TGTGCCAGCAGCTTAGGTGCGGGGGCGGGCTACACCTTC. Its translation is CASSLGAGAGYTF. Together with reference TRBV7-9 and TRBJ1-2, the CDR3 gives the full variable domain: DTGVSQNPRHKITKRGQNVTFRCDPISEHNRLYWYRQTLGQGPEFLTYFQNEAQLEKSRLLSDRFSAERPKGSFSTLEIQRTEQGDSAMYLCASSLGAGAGYTFGSGTRLTVV.

The chain has TRBV6-5 and TRBJ1-3, with unresolved D. CDR1 and CDR2 (germline): MNHEY, SVGAGI. CDR3 length: 15 residues. Trimming pared 6 bases from V and 0 bases from J, leaving 12 bases between. The chain's CDR3 is CASRMSAVSGNTIYF. In DNA form, the CDR3 reads TGTGCCAGCAGGATGAGCGCAGTCTCTGGAAACACCATATATTTT.

In this sample, this clone turned up many times. The rearrangement joins TRBV11-3 to TRBJ2-1; D call uncertain. The CDR3 extends over 11 amino acids. Germline CDR1 is SGHNT and CDR2 is YENEEA. Trimming cost V 8 bases and J 4 bases, with 6 bases left between them. This chain's CDR3 is CASSKYNEQFF. The CDR3 DNA is TGTGCCAGCTCGAAATACAATGAGCAGTTCTTC.

The rearrangement links TRBV29-1 to TRBJ2-1, with 9 bases matching TRBD2. In germline, CDR1 is SQVTM, CDR2 ANQGSEA. The V gene end was trimmed by 5 bases and the J gene end by 8 bases; junction bases not matched to a gene: 10. This CDR3 spans 14 amino acids. The CDR3 sequence is CSVSGGRASDEQFF. DNA for the CDR3: TGCAGCGTTTCCGGCGGGAGGGCCTCGGATGAGCAGTTCTTC.

Comments on this clone: One end of the junction varies from germline; a read error may be responsible. The V gene is TRBV10-2, the J gene TRBJ1-5, with unresolved D. The CDR3 loop spans 14 amino acids. Per the germline V gene, CDR1 is WSHSY and CDR2 is SAAADI. The CDR3 nucleotides are TGCGCCAGCAGTCAGTCGGATAGCAATCAGCCCCAGCATTTT. It encodes CASSQSDSNQPQHF.

The chain uses TRBV6-5 and TRBJ2-3; 9 positions agree with TRBD2. The CDR3 has 15 amino acids. Unmatched junction bases numbered 3, after V lost 5 bases and J lost 0 bases. CDR1 is MNHEY and CDR2 is SVGAGI in the germline V gene. CDR3 in DNA: TGTGCCAGCAGTCTAGCGGGGCTTAGCACAGATACGCAGTATTTT. Protein product: CASSLAGLSTDTQYF.

This clone was seen once. CDR3 sequence: CASSSPSGVTDTQYF. The CDR3 bases are TGTGCCAGCAGTTCCCCTAGCGGGGTCACAGATACGCAGTATTTT. J is TRBJ2-3 and V is TRBV28; 9 bases match TRBD2. J gave up 2 bases and V 4 bases, and 4 bases lay outside the gene matches. This CDR3 has 15 amino acids. Germline V CDR1 and CDR2: MDHEN, SYDVKM.

This clone was counted once. The gene calls are TRBV2 and TRBJ1-1; unclear D gene. Germline lookup yields CDR1 SNHLY and CDR2 FYNNEI. The CDR3 is made up of 12 amino acids. Trimming shortened V by 6 bases and J by 3 bases, and 8 bases separated the two germline ends. CDR3 DNA: TGTGCCAGCAGAGCGTCCTACACTGAAGCTTTCTTT. Encoded protein: CASRASYTEAFF.

The chain is built from TRBV27 and TRBJ1-5; D gene ambiguous. CDR1 and CDR2 (germline): MNHEY, SMNVEV (reference sequence). The CDR3 consists of 14 residues. The V end lost 1 base, the J end lost 4 bases, and 8 bases lay between the germline ends. As DNA, the CDR3 is TGTGCCAGCAGTTTATTAGCCGGTAATCAGCCCCAGCATTTT. This codes for CASSLLAGNQPQHF.

The chain uses TRBV25-1 and TRBJ2-5; D is ambiguous. The germline gives CDR1 MGHDK, CDR2 SYGVNS. V was pared by 2 bases and J by 5 bases, with 15 bases between. CDR3 length: 15 amino acids. Here the CDR3 reads CASSERSALLETQYF. CDR3 nucleotide sequence: TGTGCCAGCAGTGAACGTTCGGCCTTGCTGGAGACCCAGTACTTC.

On this clone: This sample also contains other DNA sequences that code for the same CDR3. The CDR3 spells CASSLLGNQPQHF. The CDR3 DNA reads as TGTGCCAGCAGTTTATTGGGTAATCAGCCCCAGCATTTT. The gene calls are TRBV27 and TRBJ1-5; D remains unclear. The CDR3 contains 13 residues. V was shortened by 1 base and J by 4 bases, with 5 bases between the two germline ends. Germline V lookup: CDR1 MNHEY, CDR2 SMNVEV (reference sequence).

A single count supports this clone. This chain links TRBV30 with TRBJ1-4, with D possibly being TRBD1 (6 bases). V was cut by 5 bases and J by 8 bases, with 15 bases left in between. Germline CDR1 GTSNPN, CDR2 SVGIG (reference sequence). The CDR3 is 13 residues long. The DNA for the CDR3 is TGTGCCTGGGGGCGACAGGACCCCGAAAAACTGTTTTTT. Its protein is CAWGRQDPEKLFF.

This sequence joins TRBV29-1 and TRBJ2-1; D is possibly TRBD1 (5 bases). The CDR3 sequence is 11 residues long. V lost 7 bases and J 15 bases, leaving 19 bases between the germline ends. Germline CDR1 reads SQVTM; CDR2 reads ANQGSEA. The CDR3 region has the DNA TGCAGCGGGGGTTCAGGGTCCTATCGGTTCTTC. Translation: CSGGSGSYRFF.

This clone was detected once. This sequence joins TRBV28 and TRBJ1-4; a possible D gene is TRBD1 (5 bases). The CDR3 is 14 amino acids. Germline-derived CDR1 and CDR2 are MDHEN and SYDVKM. Trimming shortened V by 7 bases and J by 8 bases, and 17 bases separated the two germline ends. This chain's CDR3 is CASTPGAGTEKLFF. In nucleotides, the CDR3 is TGTGCCAGCACTCCCGGGGCAGGGACCGAAAAACTGTTTTTT.

The CDR3 sequence: CASSPDGNTEAFF. The CDR3 DNA sequence: TGTGCCAGCAGCCCGGACGGCAACACTGAAGCTTTCTTT. The chain has TRBV5-6 and TRBJ1-1; the D is unclear. Germline V gene sequence: CDR1 SGHDT, CDR2 YYEEEE. The V gene lost 4 bases and the J gene lost 2 bases, with 9 bases spanning the gap. This CDR3 region has 13 residues.

The CDR3 spells CASSFWDRRWGYTF. The CDR3 bases are TGTGCCAGCAGTTTCTGGGACAGACGGTGGGGCTACACCTTC. V is TRBV7-2 and J is TRBJ1-2; TRBD1 agrees at 7 bases. Germline CDR1 and CDR2: SGHTA and FQGNSA. The CDR3 consists of 14 residues. J gave up 8 bases and V 6 bases, and 12 bases lay outside the gene matches.

V is TRBV6-1 and J is TRBJ2-1; D call uncertain. V gave up 4 bases and J gave up 4 bases, with 17 bases separating them. This CDR3 is 16 amino acids long. Germline V gives CDR1 MNHNS, CDR2 SASEGT. CDR3 loop: CASSGFSRFSYNEQFF. The CDR3, as DNA: TGTGCCAGCAGTGGGTTCTCTCGCTTCAGTTACAATGAGCAGTTCTTC.